This T cell receptor (beta chain) was identified during a study of blood T cell repertoires in COVID-19 (dated by TCRdb to the early 2020s). About the study as a whole: Samples from collaborators originated in the United States, Italy and Spain and spanned both the acute and convalescent phases of COVID-19. The material from the prospective study consisted of cDNA or gDNA derived from T cells, B-cell-depleted T cells, or PBMCs. The dataset comprised deeply sampled blood TCRbeta repertoires from subjects exposed to, actively infected with, or recovered from COVID-19. The repertoires were made available in a free public database intended to serve as a resource for research on the immune response to SARS-CoV-2. Samples were obtained from the ongoing ImmuneRACE study (first 160 participants) and from approximately 1,200 subjects provided by 6 global collaborators. Sample metadata almost always included a de-identified subject ID, COVID-19 status, age in years and sex. Where available, HLA class I and class II types were obtained from metadata supplied by the sample provider rather than from assay-based typing. The paper's findings and limits, for the study overall: The amount of clinical and demographic metadata varied by source and participant and was provided uncurated.

Measured from the cysteine to the phenylalanine, the CDR3 is 16 residues long. Only CDR3 DNA remains: 48 bases, in frame from the first base. The germline V gene (reference sequence) supplies CDR1 PRHDT and CDR2 FYEKMQ. Here V drops 5 bases and J drops 9 bases, and the junction holds 13 bases not matched to any gene. Details on this clone: Its recognized antigen is unknown. Per-base quality was not reported, and no clone a single base away is much larger than it.

TCRbeta CDR3 regions were amplified from genomic DNA by means of the immunoSEQ Assay, a bias-controlled multiplex PCR. The original methods were these. Within the assay, amplification of reference gene primers was used to estimate how many nucleated cells each sample contained. To quantify the absolute abundance of each unique TCRbeta CDR3 rearrangement, sequence reads were collapsed and filtered. For each sample, productive Simpson clonality was calculated by taking the square root of Simpson's diversity index across productive rearrangements. TCRdb limited this immuneACCESS table to in-frame rearrangements with V and J called. A share of clones is missing; checked studies link under half to unresolved V genes, and the rest is unexplained. V and J calls plus clone size are reproduced from that table; the DNA served to infer D and trimming. A total of approximately 190,000 clones appear in this sample, 88% of them only once. Roughly 5.6% of the sample is taken by the ten largest.

Collaborating institutions collected whole blood in K2EDTA tubes following their own protocols. Collaborator samples were shipped for TCRbeta analysis as frozen whole blood, isolated PBMCs, or DNA extracted from either sample type. This sequence was found in a man aged 35-49 years with active or convalescent COVID-19. Recombination linked TRBV13 to TRBJ2-1, and TRBD2 aligns with 10 junction nucleotides. Sequenced sample: peripheral blood. The CDR3 loop reads CASSAAGAGGLGEQFF. The nucleotide sequence is TGTGCCAGCAGCGCCGCGGGAGCGGGAGGGTTAGGTGAGCAGTTCTTC.